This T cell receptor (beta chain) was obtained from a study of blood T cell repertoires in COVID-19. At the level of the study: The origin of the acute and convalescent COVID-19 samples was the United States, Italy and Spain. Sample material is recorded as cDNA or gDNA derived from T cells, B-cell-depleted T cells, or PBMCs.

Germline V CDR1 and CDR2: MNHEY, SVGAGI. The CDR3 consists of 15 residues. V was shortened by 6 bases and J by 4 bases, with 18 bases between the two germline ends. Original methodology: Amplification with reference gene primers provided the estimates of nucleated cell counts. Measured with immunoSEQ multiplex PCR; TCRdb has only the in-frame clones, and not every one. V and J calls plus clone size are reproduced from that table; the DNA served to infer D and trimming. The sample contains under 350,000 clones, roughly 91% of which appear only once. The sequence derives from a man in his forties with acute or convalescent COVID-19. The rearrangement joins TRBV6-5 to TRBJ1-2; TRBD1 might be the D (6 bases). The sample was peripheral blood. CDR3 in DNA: TGTGCCAGCAGCCAGGGGACGATGGATGTCTATGGCTACACCTTC. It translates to CASSQGTMDVYGYTF.